These T cell receptor beta chains were read from a single sample in a study of T cell changes during pregnancy in multiple sclerosis. TCRdb's copy holds only in-frame clones and misses some; the assay was immunoSEQ multiplex PCR. This table holds about 47,000 clones, over 75% found once. Material: CD8+ T cells from peripheral blood mononuclear cells, obtained in the second trimester of pregnancy. The receptor set was obtained from a female donor with multiple sclerosis, enrolled in a pregnancy study. The CDR3 runs from the conserved cysteine through the conserved F or W. The order of the fields is V gene, J gene, clone size, D gene, CDR3 DNA, CDR3 protein. D genes are given only for firm matches. Rows give clone size only sometimes, using once, few, many, or a class for an expanded clone.

v_gene: TRBV4-1; j_gene: TRBJ2-7; abundance: -; d_gene: TRBD2; CDR3nt: TGCGCCAGCAGCCAAGGACTCGGGGGGACCTACGAGCAGTACTTC; CDR3aa: CASSQGLGGTYEQYF
v_gene: TRBV29-1; j_gene: TRBJ1-1; abundance: -; d_gene: TRBD1; CDR3nt: TGCAGCGTTGAAAGAGGACAGGGGGTAACCACTGAAGCTTTCTTT; CDR3aa: CSVERGQGVTTEAFF
v_gene: TRBV5-4; j_gene: TRBJ2-1; abundance: -; d_gene: TRBD1; CDR3nt: TGTGCCAGCAACGATGACAGGGGCGGCAATGAGCAGTTCTTC; CDR3aa: CASNDDRGGNEQFF
v_gene: TRBV9; j_gene: TRBJ1-1; abundance: -; d_gene: -; CDR3nt: TGTGCCAGCAGCGCCAGGGTCACGCACACTGAAGCTTTCTTT; CDR3aa: CASSARVTHTEAFF
v_gene: TRBV7-4; j_gene: TRBJ2-2; abundance: -; d_gene: TRBD1; CDR3nt: TGTGCCAGCAGCCCCCCCCAGGGGGAACTCGGCGGGGAGCTGTTTTTT; CDR3aa: CASSPPQGELGGELFF
v_gene: TRBV25-1; j_gene: TRBJ1-1; abundance: -; d_gene: TRBD1; CDR3nt: TGTGCCAGCAGTGGGGGGACAGGGGGAGCTTTCTTT; CDR3aa: CASSGGTGGAFF
v_gene: TRBV14; j_gene: TRBJ1-1; abundance: once; d_gene: -; CDR3nt: TGTGCCAGCAGCCGCCAAGGACTCCCCTTAGGTACTGAAGCTTTCTTT; CDR3aa: CASSRQGLPLGTEAFF
v_gene: TRBV9; j_gene: TRBJ2-2; abundance: -; d_gene: -; CDR3nt: TGTGCCAGCAGCGTAGACTTAACCACCGGGGAGCTGTTTTTT; CDR3aa: CASSVDLTTGELFF
v_gene: TRBV13; j_gene: TRBJ2-7; abundance: -; d_gene: TRBD2; CDR3nt: TGTGCCAGCAGCAATACCGGGACTAGCGGCTCCTACGAGCAGTACTTC; CDR3aa: CASSNTGTSGSYEQYF
v_gene: TRBV13; j_gene: TRBJ2-6; abundance: -; d_gene: TRBD2; CDR3nt: TGTGCCAGCAGCTCGGGACTAGTGGCTGGGGCCAACGTCCTGACTTTC; CDR3aa: CASSSGLVAGANVLTF
v_gene: TRBV13; j_gene: TRBJ2-5; abundance: -; d_gene: -; CDR3nt: TGTGCCAGCAGCTTTCGAAGCCAAGAGGAGACCCAGTACTTC; CDR3aa: CASSFRSQEETQYF
v_gene: TRBV7-8; j_gene: TRBJ1-5; abundance: -; d_gene: TRBD1; CDR3nt: TGTGCCAGCAGCTCCAGACAGGGGTTACAGCCCCAGCATTTT; CDR3aa: CASSSRQGLQPQHF
v_gene: TRBV5-1; j_gene: TRBJ2-3; abundance: -; d_gene: -; CDR3nt: TGCGCCAGCAGCTTGGACGGGTACGGATTAACAGGGATAGCAGATACGCAGTATTTT; CDR3aa: CASSLDGYGLTGIADTQYF
v_gene: TRBV4-1; j_gene: TRBJ1-1; abundance: many; d_gene: -; CDR3nt: TGCGCCAGCAGCCATTATGACAGGACCACTGAAGCTTTCTTT; CDR3aa: CASSHYDRTTEAFF
v_gene: TRBV27; j_gene: TRBJ1-1; abundance: -; d_gene: -; CDR3nt: TGTGCCAGCAGTTTATCGTCCGTCGCCGGTGAAGCTTTCTTT; CDR3aa: CASSLSSVAGEAFF
v_gene: TRBV5-5; j_gene: TRBJ1-5; abundance: -; d_gene: -; CDR3nt: TGTGCCAGCAGCTTGGCCGGGGGGCAGCCCCAGCATTTT; CDR3aa: CASSLAGGQPQHF
v_gene: TRBV11-2; j_gene: TRBJ1-5; abundance: once; d_gene: TRBD1; CDR3nt: TGTGCCAGCAGCTTAGGGGCGGTGACAGGGAGTTTACAGCCCCAGCATTTT; CDR3aa: CASSLGAVTGSLQPQHF
v_gene: TRBV9; j_gene: TRBJ1-2; abundance: few; d_gene: -; CDR3nt: TGTGCCAGCAGCGTGGCAGGACAAGGTGGCTACACCTTC; CDR3aa: CASSVAGQGGYTF
v_gene: TRBV15; j_gene: TRBJ1-4; abundance: -; d_gene: -; CDR3nt: TGTGCCACCAGCAGAGTGGCGGCCAGGGAAAGTGAAAAACTGTTTTTT; CDR3aa: CATSRVAARESEKLFF
v_gene: TRBV30; j_gene: TRBJ2-3; abundance: -; d_gene: TRBD1; CDR3nt: TGTGCCTGGGAGGAGCAGGGGGATAAGTATTTT; CDR3aa: CAWEEQGDKYF
v_gene: TRBV5-1; j_gene: TRBJ1-1; abundance: -; d_gene: -; CDR3nt: TGCGCCAGCAGCTTATGGGAGGGTTGGACTGAAGCTTTCTTT; CDR3aa: CASSLWEGWTEAFF
v_gene: TRBV4-1; j_gene: TRBJ2-1; abundance: -; d_gene: TRBD2; CDR3nt: TGCGCCAGCAGCCCCCTCCACGGGGGGTCCTACAATGAGCAGTTCTTC; CDR3aa: CASSPLHGGSYNEQFF
v_gene: TRBV27; j_gene: TRBJ1-2; abundance: -; d_gene: -; CDR3nt: TGTGCCAGCAGTCTCACCGGAGTCACTTATGGCTACACCTTC; CDR3aa: CASSLTGVTYGYTF
v_gene: TRBV27; j_gene: TRBJ1-2; abundance: -; d_gene: -; CDR3nt: TGTGCCAGCAGTCTCCGGGGAGGGAGCTATGGCTACACCTTC; CDR3aa: CASSLRGGSYGYTF
v_gene: TRBV11-2; j_gene: TRBJ2-3; abundance: -; d_gene: TRBD2; CDR3nt: TGTGCCAGCAGCCAAGGACTAGCGGGGGGGCCTAGCACAGATACGCAGTATTTT; CDR3aa: CASSQGLAGGPSTDTQYF
v_gene: TRBV27; j_gene: TRBJ2-6; abundance: -; d_gene: -; CDR3nt: TGTGCCAGCAGTTTATCCCCCTCCCCGGCCACCCCGGGTGGGGCCAACGTCCTGACTTTC; CDR3aa: CASSLSPSPATPGGANVLTF
v_gene: TRBV9; j_gene: TRBJ1-2; abundance: -; d_gene: TRBD1; CDR3nt: TGTGCCAGCAGCGGTGGACAGGGTGGGGACTATGGCTACACCTTC; CDR3aa: CASSGGQGGDYGYTF
v_gene: TRBV29-1; j_gene: TRBJ2-7; abundance: -; d_gene: TRBD1; CDR3nt: TGCAGTTTCGAGGACAGGCGATCCTACGAGCAGTACTTC; CDR3aa: CSFEDRRSYEQYF
v_gene: TRBV27; j_gene: TRBJ2-3; abundance: -; d_gene: -; CDR3nt: TGTGCCAGCAGTTTATACGGCGTCGGCCTAGCGACAGATACGCAGTATTTT; CDR3aa: CASSLYGVGLATDTQYF